This TCR beta chain was documented in a study of cytomegalovirus exposure and HLA in healthy donors. The CDR3 consists of 16 residues. The junction had 8 bases not matched to a gene; V was cut back by 3 bases and J by 1 base. Per germline, CDR1 MDHEN and CDR2 SYDVKM. The PCR used 60 Vbeta and 13 Jbeta primers. Using immunoSEQ multiplex PCR, the repertoire was profiled, and TCRdb retains in-frame clones only, with some absent. Altogether about 98,000 clones are present, 63% being singletons, with the ten largest covering approximately 4.8%. The genes are TRBV28 and TRBJ1-1; TRBD1 matches at 7 bases. The receptor was isolated from a human donor in good health. The specimen sequenced was PBMCs. The DNA for the CDR3 is TGTGCCAGCAGTTTCGGGACAGATGCTCGGAACACTGAAGCTTTCTTT. Its translation is CASSFGTDARNTEAFF.